These 15 T cell receptor beta chains were sequenced from one sample in a study of blood T cell repertoires in COVID-19. The assay was immunoSEQ multiplex PCR, and TCRdb's table has in-frame clones only and misses some. The sample shows around 120,000 clones, 60% to 85% of them seen only once. Sequenced sample: peripheral blood. The receptors were sampled from a man aged 65 to 79 with acute or convalescent COVID-19.

The V gene is TRBV7-2, the J gene TRBJ2-6; tentatively, D is TRBD2 (6 bases). Per germline, CDR1 SGHTA and CDR2 FQGNSA. The CDR3 is made up of 16 amino acids. V was clipped by 5 bases and J by 2 bases, with 13 bases between them. The CDR3 protein is CASSLRPSAGANVLTF. The CDR3 nucleotides read TGTGCCAGCAGCCTCCGTCCTAGCGCTGGGGCCAACGTCCTGACTTTC.

V usage is TRBV21-1 and J usage is TRBJ1-2; whether TRBD1, the table's D call, matches the DNA was not checked. TRBV21-1 is flagged as a pseudogene. The CDR3 consists of 16 residues. The DNA for the CDR3 is TGTGCCAGCAGCAAGGTACGGCAGGGGAGTAACTATGGCTACACCTTC. Translation gives CASSKVRQGSNYGYTF.

The gene calls are TRBV2 and TRBJ2-3; D perhaps matches TRBD2 (5 bases). The V and J ends lost 7 bases and 2 bases respectively, with 13 bases between them. The CDR3 runs 14 residues. CDR1 is SNHLY and CDR2 is FYNNEI in the germline V gene. The CDR3, as DNA: TGTGCCAGCACCAAGCGGCAGACCACAGATACGCAGTATTTT. This sequence encodes CASTKRQTTDTQYF.

V gene TRBV7-9 combines with J gene TRBJ2-2, with 7 bases aligning to TRBD2. Trimming removed 5 bases from V and 4 bases from J; junction bases left unmatched: 4. The CDR3 is made up of 14 amino acids. CDR1 SEHNR and CDR2 FQNEAQ come from the germline V gene (reference sequence). CDR3 protein: CASSPREGTGELFF. CDR3 nucleotide sequence: TGTGCCAGCAGCCCAAGGGAGGGCACCGGGGAGCTGTTTTTT.

The chain has TRBV25-1 and TRBJ2-2; 7 bases map to TRBD1. The CDR3 covers 14 residues. V trimming: 5 bases; J trimming: 3 bases; junction bases outside the gene matches: 3. Germline CDR1 and CDR2: MGHDK and SYGVNS. Here the CDR3 reads CASSTGTDTGELFF. DNA of the CDR3: TGTGCCAGCAGTACCGGGACAGACACCGGGGAGCTGTTTTTT.

V usage is TRBV11-3 and J usage is TRBJ2-3; TRBD2 aligns across 9 bases. J was trimmed by 5 bases and V by 4 bases; bases with no gene match: 10. The CDR3 is 16 residues long. In germline, CDR1 is SGHNT, CDR2 YENEEA. DNA of the CDR3: TGTGCCAGCAGCTGGGTTGGTGGCGGGGGGGGAGATACGCAGTATTTT. Protein: CASSWVGGGGGDTQYF. The variable domain in full, with the rest retrieved from reference TRBV11-3 and TRBJ2-3, is EAGVVQSPRYKIIEKKQPVAFWCNPISGHNTLYWYLQNLGQGPELLIRYENEEAVDDSQLPKDRFSAERLKGVDSTLKIQPAELGDSAVYLCASSWVGGGGGDTQYFGPGTRLTVL.

The CDR3 DNA sequence: TGTGCCAGCAGCCAAATTGTAGGACAGGGCCAGTACTTC. Translation: CASSQIVGQGQYF. V gene TRBV3-1 (or the pseudogene TRBV3-2) combines with J gene TRBJ2-7; 8 positions match TRBD1. Trimming cost V 2 bases and J 10 bases; bases outside gene matches: 7. CDR1 is LGHDT and CDR2 is YNNKEL in the germline V gene (reference sequence). The CDR3 extends over 13 amino acids.

The chain is built from TRBV6-2 or TRBV6-3 and TRBJ1-5; 11 bases align to TRBD1. Germline loops: CDR1 MNHEY, CDR2 SVGEGT. V was pared by 3 bases and J by 7 bases, with 8 bases of the junction left unmatched. The CDR3 totals 16 residues. This CDR3 is CASSYWDRGFRQPQHF. CDR3 in DNA: TGTGCCAGCAGTTATTGGGACAGGGGGTTTCGGCAGCCCCAGCATTTT.

The gene calls are TRBV12-5 and TRBJ1-3, with no clear D. Trimming cost V 8 bases and J 1 base, with 12 bases left between them. This CDR3 is 14 amino acids long. The germline CDR1 and CDR2 sequences are LGHNT and FRNRAP. This chain's CDR3 is CASSPLFSGNTIYF. CDR3 nucleotides: TGTGCTAGTAGCCCCTTGTTTTCTGGAAACACCATATATTTT.

The gene calls are TRBV3-1 (or the pseudogene TRBV3-2) and TRBJ1-2; 8 bases fit TRBD1. Looked up from germline, CDR1 is LGHDT and CDR2 is YNNKEL (reference sequence). Trimming took 0 bases from V and 5 from J; bases not matched to a gene: 8. The CDR3 spans 16 residues. Here the CDR3 reads CASSQDIRQGWYGYTF. The CDR3 coding sequence is TGTGCCAGCAGCCAAGATATAAGACAGGGGTGGTATGGCTACACCTTC.

This clone was observed once. V is TRBV5-6 and J is TRBJ1-2; D may be TRBD1 (6 bases). Trimming pared 4 bases from V and 2 bases from J, leaving 12 bases between. The CDR3 spans 14 residues. CDR1 is SGHDT, CDR2 YYEEEE, per germline. The CDR3 protein is CASSQLTGNYGYTF. The CDR3 DNA is TGTGCCAGCAGCCAATTGACAGGAAACTATGGCTACACCTTC.

CDR3 sequence reads: CASSLGSGGLQETQYF. The DNA of the CDR3 is TGTGCCAGCAGCTTGGGGAGCGGGGGCCTACAAGAGACCCAGTACTTC. This chain connects TRBV7-9 to TRBJ2-5, with 8 bases lining up with TRBD2. CDR1 and CDR2 (germline): SEHNR, FQNEAQ (reference sequence). Unmatched junction bases numbered 8, after V lost 3 bases and J lost 2 bases. This CDR3 is built from 16 residues.

CDR3 nucleotides: TGTGCCAGCAGACCGACTAGCGGGGTGGACGAGCAGTACTTC. Protein product: CASRPTSGVDEQYF. The V and J genes are TRBV7-9 and TRBJ2-7, with 11 bases aligning to TRBD2. Germline V gives CDR1 SEHNR, CDR2 FQNEAQ (reference sequence). The CDR3 has 14 residues. V was pared by 6 bases and J by 5 bases, with 6 bases of the junction left unmatched.

V gene TRBV2 combines with J gene TRBJ2-7, with 14 bases fitting TRBD2. V gave up 7 bases and J gave up 4 bases; unmatched junction bases: 9. There are 16 residues in the CDR3. Germline CDR1 is SNHLY and CDR2 is FYNNEI. The CDR3 spells CASIPARTSGGYEQYF. The CDR3 nucleotides read TGTGCCAGCATTCCAGCCCGGACTAGCGGGGGGTACGAGCAGTACTTC.

The rearrangement joins TRBV5-1 to TRBJ1-5; D is possibly TRBD1 (5 bases). The CDR3 is 15 residues long. V lost 6 bases to trimming and J lost 0 bases, with 13 bases between them. Germline V CDR1 and CDR2: SGHRS, YFSETQ. Here the CDR3 DNA reads TGCGCCAGCAAAATCGACAGTTATAGCAATCAGCCCCAGCATTTT. The encoded protein is CASKIDSYSNQPQHF.